This paragraph covers one T cell receptor beta chain sequence. Its antigen is still unknown. The V end was cut by 2 bases, the J end by 0 bases, with 10 bases between. Germline V gene lookup returns CDR1 SGHTA and CDR2 FQGNSA. The CDR3 totals 15 residues. The source of the sample is a study of T cell responses to AZD1222 COVID-19 vaccine. Study observations and caveats: Donors, mostly white British, included more females; clonal diversity was possibly underestimated. Following two doses of AZD1222, Spike-specific TCR breadth and depth rose. Reportedly, nearly half of unique spike TCRs recognized epitopes outside B.1.351/B.1.1.7 mutations.

Repertoires were generated with immunoSEQ multiplex PCR, while TCRdb's copy carries only in-frame clones and drops some. The sample includes 120,000 or so clones, approximately 92% of them seen just once. This specimen was peripheral blood, taken on day 0 of AZD1222 vaccination. This chain links TRBV7-2 with TRBJ2-5; TRBD2 might be the D (5 bases). This TCR was sampled from an adult in good health. The CDR3 nucleotides read TGTGCCAGCAGCTTATTCGGGGTACACCAAGAGACCCAGTACTTC. Its protein is CASSLFGVHQETQYF.